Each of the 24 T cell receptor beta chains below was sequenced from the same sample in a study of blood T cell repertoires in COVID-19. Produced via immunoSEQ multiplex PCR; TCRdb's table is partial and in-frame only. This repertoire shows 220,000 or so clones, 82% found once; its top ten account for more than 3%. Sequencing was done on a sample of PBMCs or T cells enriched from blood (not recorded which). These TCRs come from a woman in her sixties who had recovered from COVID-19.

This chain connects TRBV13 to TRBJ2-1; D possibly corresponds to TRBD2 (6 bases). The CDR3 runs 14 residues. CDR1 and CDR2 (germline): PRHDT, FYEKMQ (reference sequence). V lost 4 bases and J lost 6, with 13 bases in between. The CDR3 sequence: CASSSLGLFNEQFF. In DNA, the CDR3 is TGTGCCAGCAGCTCGCTGGGACTTTTCAATGAGCAGTTCTTC.

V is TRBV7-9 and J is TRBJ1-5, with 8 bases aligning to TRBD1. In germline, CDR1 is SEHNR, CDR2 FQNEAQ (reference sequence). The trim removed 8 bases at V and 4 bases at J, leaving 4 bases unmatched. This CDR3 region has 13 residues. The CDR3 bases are TGTGCCAGCCAGGACAGGGTAAATCAGCCCCAGCATTTT. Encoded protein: CASQDRVNQPQHF.

The CDR3 is CASRLDLSTNEKLFF. CDR3 sequence (DNA): TGCGCCAGCAGGCTAGACCTATCAACTAATGAAAAACTGTTTTTT. The rearrangement joins TRBV4-1 to TRBJ1-4; D not resolved. Germline CDR1 and CDR2: MGHRA and YSYEKL. The CDR3 length is 15 residues. Trimming left V 6 bases short and J 0 bases short, with 11 bases between.

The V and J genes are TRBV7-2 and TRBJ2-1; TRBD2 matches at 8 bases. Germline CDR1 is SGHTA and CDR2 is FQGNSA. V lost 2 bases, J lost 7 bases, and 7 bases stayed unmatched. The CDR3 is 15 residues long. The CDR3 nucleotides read TGTGCCAGCAGCTTAATGGCGGGAGGAGGTAATGAGCAGTTCTTC. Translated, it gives CASSLMAGGGNEQFF.

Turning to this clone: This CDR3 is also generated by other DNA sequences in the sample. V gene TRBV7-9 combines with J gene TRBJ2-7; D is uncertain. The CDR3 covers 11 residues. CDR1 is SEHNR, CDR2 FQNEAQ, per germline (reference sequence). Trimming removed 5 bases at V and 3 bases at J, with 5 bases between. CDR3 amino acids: CASSPSYEQYF. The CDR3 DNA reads TGTGCCAGCAGCCCTAGCTACGAGCAGTACTTC.

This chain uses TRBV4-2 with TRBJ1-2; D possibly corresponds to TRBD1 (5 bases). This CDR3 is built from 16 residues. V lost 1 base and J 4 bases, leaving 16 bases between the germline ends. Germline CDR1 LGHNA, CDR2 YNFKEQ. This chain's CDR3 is CASSQVLGEQAYGYTF. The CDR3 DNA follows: TGTGCCAGCAGCCAAGTTTTGGGCGAACAGGCCTATGGCTACACCTTC.

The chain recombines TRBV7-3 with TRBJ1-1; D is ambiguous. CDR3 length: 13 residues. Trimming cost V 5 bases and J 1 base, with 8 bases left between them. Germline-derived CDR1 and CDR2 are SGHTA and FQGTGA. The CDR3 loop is CASSTGRNTEAFF. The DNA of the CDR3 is TGTGCCAGCAGCACCGGGAGGAACACTGAAGCTTTCTTT.

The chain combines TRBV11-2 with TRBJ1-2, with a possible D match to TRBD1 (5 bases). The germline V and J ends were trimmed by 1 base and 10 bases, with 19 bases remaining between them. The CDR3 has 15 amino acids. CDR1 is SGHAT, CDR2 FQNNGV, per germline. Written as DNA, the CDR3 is TGTGCCAGCAGCTTAGCCGGGGCGGGAGTTAGCCTCTACACCTTC. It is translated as CASSLAGAGVSLYTF.

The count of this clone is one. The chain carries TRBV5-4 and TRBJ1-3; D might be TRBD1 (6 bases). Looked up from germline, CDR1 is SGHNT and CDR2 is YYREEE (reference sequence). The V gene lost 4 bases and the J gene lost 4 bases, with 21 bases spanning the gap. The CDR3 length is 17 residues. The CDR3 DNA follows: TGTGCCAGCAGCCCGAACTACGGGGGGCGGGCAGGAAACACCATATATTTT. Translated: CASSPNYGGRAGNTIYF.

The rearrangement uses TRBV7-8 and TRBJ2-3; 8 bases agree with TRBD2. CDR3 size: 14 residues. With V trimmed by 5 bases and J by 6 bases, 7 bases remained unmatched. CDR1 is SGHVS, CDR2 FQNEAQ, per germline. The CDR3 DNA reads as TGTGCCAGCAGCCGACTAGCGTTGGGGGATACGCAGTATTTT. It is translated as CASSRLALGDTQYF.

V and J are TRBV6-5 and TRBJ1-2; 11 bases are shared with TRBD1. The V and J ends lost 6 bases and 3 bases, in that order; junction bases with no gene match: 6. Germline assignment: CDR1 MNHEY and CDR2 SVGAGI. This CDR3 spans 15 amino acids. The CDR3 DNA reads TGTGCCAGCAGACCCGGGACAGGGGGAGACTATGGCTACACCTTC. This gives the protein CASRPGTGGDYGYTF.

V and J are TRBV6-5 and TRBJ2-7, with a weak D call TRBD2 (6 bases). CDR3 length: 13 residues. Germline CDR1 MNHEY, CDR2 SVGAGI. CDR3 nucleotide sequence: TGTGCTCTAAGTCGGGACTCCTCCTACGAGCAGTACTTC. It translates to CALSRDSSYEQYF.

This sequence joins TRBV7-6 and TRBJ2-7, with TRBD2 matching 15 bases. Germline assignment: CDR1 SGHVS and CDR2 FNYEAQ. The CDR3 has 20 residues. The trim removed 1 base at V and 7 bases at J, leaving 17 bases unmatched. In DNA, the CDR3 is TGTGCCAGCAGCTTAGAGGCGGGCCAAGGACTAGCGGGAGGGACGGGAGAGCAGTACTTC. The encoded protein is CASSLEAGQGLAGGTGEQYF.

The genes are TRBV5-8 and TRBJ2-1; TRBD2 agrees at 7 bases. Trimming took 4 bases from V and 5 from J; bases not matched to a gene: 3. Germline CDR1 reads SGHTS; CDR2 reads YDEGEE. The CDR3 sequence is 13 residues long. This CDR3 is CASSVGLHNEQFF. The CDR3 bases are TGTGCCAGCAGCGTGGGACTACACAATGAGCAGTTCTTC.

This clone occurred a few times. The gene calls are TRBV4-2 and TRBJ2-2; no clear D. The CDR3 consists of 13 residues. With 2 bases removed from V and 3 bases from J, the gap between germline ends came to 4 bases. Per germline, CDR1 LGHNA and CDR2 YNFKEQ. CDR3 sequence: CASSQLDTGELFF. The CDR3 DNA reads TGTGCCAGCAGCCAATTAGACACCGGGGAGCTGTTTTTT.

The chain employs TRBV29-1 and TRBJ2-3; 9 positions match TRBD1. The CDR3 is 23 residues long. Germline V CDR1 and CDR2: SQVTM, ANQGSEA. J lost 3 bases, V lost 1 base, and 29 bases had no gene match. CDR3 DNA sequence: TGCAGCGTTGAAGGACCGGGACAGGGAGACGGCAAGGCAGGGGGGCTGGGTACAGATACGCAGTATTTT. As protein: CSVEGPGQGDGKAGGLGTDTQYF.

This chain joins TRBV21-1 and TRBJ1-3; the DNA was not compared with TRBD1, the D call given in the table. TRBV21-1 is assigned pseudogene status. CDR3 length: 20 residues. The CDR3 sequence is CASSKEIRTSNRGSGNTIYF. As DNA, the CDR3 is TGTGCCAGCAGCAAAGAAATTCGGACCTCGAACAGGGGTAGTGGAAACACCATATATTTT.

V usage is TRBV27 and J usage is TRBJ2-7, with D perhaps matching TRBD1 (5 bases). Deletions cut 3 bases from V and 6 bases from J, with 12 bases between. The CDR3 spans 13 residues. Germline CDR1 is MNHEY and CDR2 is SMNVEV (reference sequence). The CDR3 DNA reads TGTGCCAGCAGTTTCGTAGCAGGGCTCGAGCAGTACTTC. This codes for CASSFVAGLEQYF.

CDR3 loop: CASSYGLGGGDTQYF. Here the CDR3 DNA reads TGTGCCAGCAGCTACGGGCTAGGGGGTGGAGATACGCAGTATTTT. V usage is TRBV7-7 and J usage is TRBJ2-3, with D maybe TRBD1 (6 bases). The V gene's germline CDR1 is SSHAT and CDR2 FNYEAQ (reference sequence). This CDR3 spans 15 amino acids. V was shortened by 4 bases and J by 5 bases, with 16 bases between the two germline ends.

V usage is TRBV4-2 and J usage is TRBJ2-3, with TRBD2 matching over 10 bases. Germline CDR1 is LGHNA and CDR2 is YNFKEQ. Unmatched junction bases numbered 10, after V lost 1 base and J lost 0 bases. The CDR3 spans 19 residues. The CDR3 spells CASSQGWGTSGVSTDTQYF. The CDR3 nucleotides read TGTGCCAGCAGCCAAGGATGGGGAACTAGCGGGGTTAGCACAGATACGCAGTATTTT.

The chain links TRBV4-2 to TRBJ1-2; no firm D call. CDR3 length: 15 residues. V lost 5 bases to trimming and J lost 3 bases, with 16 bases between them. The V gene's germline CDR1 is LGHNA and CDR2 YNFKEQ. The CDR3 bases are TGTGCCAGCAGCGGAACGGAGGTGCGGGACTATGGCTACACCTTC. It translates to CASSGTEVRDYGYTF.

The CDR3 spells CASSLWAGEKLFF. DNA for the CDR3: TGTGCCAGCAGCTTATGGGCTGGGGAAAAACTGTTTTTT. The chain employs TRBV7-6 and TRBJ1-4; D not certain. V was trimmed by 2 bases and J by 8 bases, leaving 9 bases between them. This CDR3 spans 13 amino acids. The germline gives CDR1 SGHVS, CDR2 FNYEAQ.

Here the CDR3 reads CASTLRSYNEQFF. CDR3 sequence (DNA): TGTGCCAGCACCCTCCGTTCCTACAATGAGCAGTTCTTC. The genes are TRBV12-3 or TRBV12-4 and TRBJ2-1; D gene ambiguous. The CDR3 sequence is 13 residues long. Trimming took off 7 bases at V and 1 base at J, with 8 bases between the two ends.

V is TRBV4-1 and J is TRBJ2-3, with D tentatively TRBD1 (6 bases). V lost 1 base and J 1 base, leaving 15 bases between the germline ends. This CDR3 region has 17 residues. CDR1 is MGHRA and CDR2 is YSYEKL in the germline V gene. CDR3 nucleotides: TGCGCCAGCAGCCAAGCATACCTGGGGGCGGGCACAGATACGCAGTATTTT. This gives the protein CASSQAYLGAGTDTQYF.